A selection of T cell receptor beta chains follows, all from one sample in a study of blood T cell repertoires in COVID-19. Clones were read by immunoSEQ multiplex PCR, and TCRdb kept only the in-frame ones, dropping some. The table has roughly 160,000 clones, about 80% seen once. The sample comprised PBMCs or T cells enriched from blood (not recorded which). Source of these receptors: a woman in her 70s in a cohort exposed to, infected with or recovered from COVID-19 (not recorded which). The CDR3 runs from the conserved cysteine through the conserved F or W. The D gene is left open where the match is weak.

d_call j_call cdr3_length v_call cdr3_aa
- TRBJ1-3 18 TRBV3-1/TRBV3-2 CASSLRDWGFRAGNTIYF
TRBD2 TRBJ2-5 14 TRBV11-1 CASSYSGSSETQYF
- TRBJ1-3 15 TRBV3-1/TRBV3-2 CASSREGGVANTIYF
TRBD2 TRBJ2-1 16 TRBV20-1 CSASETSGRFWYEQFF
TRBD1 TRBJ1-1 12 TRBV19 CATGQKNTEAFF
- TRBJ2-5 16 TRBV5-1 CASREAAGSYQETQYF
- TRBJ2-1 15 TRBV6-2/TRBV6-3 CASSPDSRSYNEQFF
- TRBJ1-2 14 TRBV2 CASRWARANYGYTF
- TRBJ1-1 13 TRBV7-9 CASSNQGNTEAFF
- TRBJ2-5 14 TRBV27 CASSGWRGGETQYF